The text below deals with one T cell receptor (beta chain). This entry is derived from a study of blood T cell repertoires in COVID-19. Study-wide background: From T cells, B-cell-depleted T cells, or PBMCs came the material, which was cDNA or gDNA.

CDR3 length equals 14 residues. The V end was cut by 3 bases, the J end by 7 bases, with 15 bases between. The germline CDR1 and CDR2 sequences are LGHDT and YNNKEL (reference sequence). The data were produced by immunoSEQ multiplex PCR, yet TCRdb's version contains in-frame clones alone and is incomplete. Here the sample spans 60,000 to 85,000 clones, about 85% being singletons. This sequence was found in a man aged 55 to 70 with COVID-19, enrolled during active disease. The sequenced material came from peripheral blood. J is TRBJ1-2 and V is TRBV3-1 (or the pseudogene TRBV3-2); D is possibly TRBD1 (5 bases). CDR3 loop: CASSQGGVTGGYTF. The CDR3 DNA follows: TGTGCCAGCAGCCAGGGGGGGGTAACAGGTGGCTACACCTTC.